This T cell receptor beta chain was found in a study of tumor and adjacent non-tumor tissue in lung cancer. Three rounds of nested PCR, following a modified ARM-PCR protocol, produced the TCRbeta library. MiXCR, run by TCRdb on the multiplex PCR reads, gives a single entry per CDR3 protein. The sample includes roughly 45,000 distinct CDR3 sequences, 60% of them seen just once. RNA was extracted from bulk tissue without any cell sorting. Distant lung tissue was collected more than 3 cm away from the tumor edge. Specimen: distant non-tumor lung tissue. The sequence derives from a man in his fifties or sixties with non-small cell lung cancer.

CDR3 region: CSGPFEASGRYEQYF. The CDR3 nucleotides read TGCAGCGGACCCTTTGAGGCTAGCGGGCGCTACGAGCAGTACTTC. The chain uses TRBV29-1 and TRBJ2-7; 8 bases fit TRBD2. The CDR3 extends over 15 amino acids. The J segment lost 3 bases and the V segment lost 7 bases, leaving 14 bases of the junction unmatched. Per the germline V gene, CDR1 is SQVTM and CDR2 is ANQGSEA.